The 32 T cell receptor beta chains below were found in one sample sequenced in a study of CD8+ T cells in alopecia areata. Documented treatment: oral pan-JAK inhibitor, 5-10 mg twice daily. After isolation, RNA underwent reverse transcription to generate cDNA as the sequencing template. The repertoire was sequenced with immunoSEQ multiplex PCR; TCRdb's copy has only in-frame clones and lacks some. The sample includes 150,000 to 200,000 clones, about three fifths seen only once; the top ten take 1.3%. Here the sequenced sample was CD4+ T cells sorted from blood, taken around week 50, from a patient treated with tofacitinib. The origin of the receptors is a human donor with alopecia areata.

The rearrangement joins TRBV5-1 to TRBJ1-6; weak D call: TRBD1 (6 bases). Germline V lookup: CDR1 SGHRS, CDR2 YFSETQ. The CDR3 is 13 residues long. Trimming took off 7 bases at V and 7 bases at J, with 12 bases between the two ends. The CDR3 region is CASSGQPNSPLHF. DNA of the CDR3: TGCGCCAGCTCGGGACAACCGAATTCACCCCTCCACTTT.

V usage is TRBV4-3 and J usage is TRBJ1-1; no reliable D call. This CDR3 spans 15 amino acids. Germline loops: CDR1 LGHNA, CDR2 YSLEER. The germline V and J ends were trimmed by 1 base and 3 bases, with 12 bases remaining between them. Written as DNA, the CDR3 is TGCGCCAGCAGCCAAGGGCAACAAGCGGACACTGAAGCTTTCTTT. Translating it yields CASSQGQQADTEAFF.

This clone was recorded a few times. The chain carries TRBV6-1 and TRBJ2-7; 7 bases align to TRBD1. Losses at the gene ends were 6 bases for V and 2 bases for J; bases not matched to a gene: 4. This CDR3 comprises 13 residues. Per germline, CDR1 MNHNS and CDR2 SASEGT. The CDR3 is CASSRDRTYEQYF. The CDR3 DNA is TGTGCCAGCAGCCGGGACAGAACCTACGAGCAGTACTTC.

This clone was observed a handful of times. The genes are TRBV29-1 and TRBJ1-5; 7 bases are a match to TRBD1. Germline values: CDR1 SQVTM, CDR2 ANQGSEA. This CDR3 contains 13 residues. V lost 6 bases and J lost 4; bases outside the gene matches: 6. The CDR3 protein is CSVDTGANQPQHF. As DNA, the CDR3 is TGCAGCGTGGATACAGGGGCAAATCAGCCCCAGCATTTT. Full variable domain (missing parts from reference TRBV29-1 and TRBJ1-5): SAVISQKPSRDICQRGTSLTIQCQVDSQVTMMFWYRQQPGQSLTLIATANQGSEATYESGFVIDKFPISRPNLTFSTLTVSNMSPEDSSIYLCSVDTGANQPQHFGDGTRLSIL.

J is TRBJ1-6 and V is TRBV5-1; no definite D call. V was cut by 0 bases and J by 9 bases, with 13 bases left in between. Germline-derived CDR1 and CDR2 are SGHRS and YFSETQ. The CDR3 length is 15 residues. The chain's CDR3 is CASSLARTDVSPLHF. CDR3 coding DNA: TGCGCCAGCAGCTTGGCAAGGACCGACGTTTCACCCCTCCACTTT.

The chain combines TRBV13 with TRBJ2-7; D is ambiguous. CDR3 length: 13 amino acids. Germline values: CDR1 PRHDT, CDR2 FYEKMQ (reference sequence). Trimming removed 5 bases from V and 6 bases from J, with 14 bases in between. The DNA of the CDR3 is TGTGCCAGCAGCCTTGGCCCCTACCGCGAGCAGTACTTC. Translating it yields CASSLGPYREQYF.

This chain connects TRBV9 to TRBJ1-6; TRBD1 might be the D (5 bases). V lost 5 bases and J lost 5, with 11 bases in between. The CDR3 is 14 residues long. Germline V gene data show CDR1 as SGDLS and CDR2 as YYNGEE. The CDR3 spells CASSDGTNNSPLHF. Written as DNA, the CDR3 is TGTGCCAGCAGTGACGGGACTAATAATTCACCCCTCCACTTT.

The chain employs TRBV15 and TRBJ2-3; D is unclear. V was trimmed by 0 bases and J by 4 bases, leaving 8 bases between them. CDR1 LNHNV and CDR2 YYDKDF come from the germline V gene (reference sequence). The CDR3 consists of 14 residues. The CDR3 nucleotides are TGTGCCACCAGCAGAGATTTCGGAGCAGATACGCAGTATTTT. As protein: CATSRDFGADTQYF. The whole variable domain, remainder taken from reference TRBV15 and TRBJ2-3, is DAMVIQNPRYQVTQFGKPVTLSCSQTLNHNVMYWYQQKSSQAPKLLFHYYDKDFNNEADTPDNFQSRRPNTSFCFLDIRSPGLGDTAMYLCATSRDFGADTQYFGPGTRLTVL.

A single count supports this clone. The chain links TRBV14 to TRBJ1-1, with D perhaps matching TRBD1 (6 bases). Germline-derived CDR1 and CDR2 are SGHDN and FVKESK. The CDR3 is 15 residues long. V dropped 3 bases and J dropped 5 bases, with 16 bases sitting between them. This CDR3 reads CASSQRGHAGTEAFF. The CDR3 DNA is TGTGCCAGCAGCCAGCGGGGACACGCGGGAACTGAAGCTTTCTTT. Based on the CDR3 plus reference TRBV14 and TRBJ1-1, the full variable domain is EAGVTQFPSHSVIEKGQTVTLRCDPISGHDNLYWYRRVMGKEIKFLLHFVKESKQDESGMPNNRFLAERTGGTYSTLKVQPAELEDSGVYFCASSQRGHAGTEAFFGQGTRLTVV.

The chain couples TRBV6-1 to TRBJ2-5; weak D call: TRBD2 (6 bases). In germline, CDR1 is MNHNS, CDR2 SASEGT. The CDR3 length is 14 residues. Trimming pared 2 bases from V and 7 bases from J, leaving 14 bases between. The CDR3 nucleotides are TGTGCCAGCAGTGAATCGGCGGGGTCAAGGACCCAGTACTTC. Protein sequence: CASSESAGSRTQYF.

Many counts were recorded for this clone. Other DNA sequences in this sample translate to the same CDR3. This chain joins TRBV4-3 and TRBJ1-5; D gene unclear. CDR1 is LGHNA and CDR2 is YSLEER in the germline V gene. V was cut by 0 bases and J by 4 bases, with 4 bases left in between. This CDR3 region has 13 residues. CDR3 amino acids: CASSQDSNQPQHF. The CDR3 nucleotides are TGCGCCAGCAGCCAAGATTCGAATCAGCCCCAGCATTTT.

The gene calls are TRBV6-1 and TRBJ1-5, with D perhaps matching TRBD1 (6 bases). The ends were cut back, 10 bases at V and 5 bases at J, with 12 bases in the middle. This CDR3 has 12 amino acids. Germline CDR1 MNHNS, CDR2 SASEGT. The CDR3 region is CAISQGYQPQHF. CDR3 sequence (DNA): TGTGCCATCTCACAGGGCTATCAGCCCCAGCATTTT.

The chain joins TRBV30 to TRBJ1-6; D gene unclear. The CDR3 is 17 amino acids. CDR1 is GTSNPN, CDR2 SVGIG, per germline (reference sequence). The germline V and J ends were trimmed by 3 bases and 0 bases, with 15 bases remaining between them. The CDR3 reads CAWSLAGASSYNSPLHF. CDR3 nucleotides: TGTGCCTGGAGCCTGGCCGGTGCCAGCTCCTATAATTCACCCCTCCACTTT.

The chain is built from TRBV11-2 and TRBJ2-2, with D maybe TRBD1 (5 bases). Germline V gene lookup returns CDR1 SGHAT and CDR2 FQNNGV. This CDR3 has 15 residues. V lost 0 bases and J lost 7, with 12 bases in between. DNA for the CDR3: TGTGCCAGCAGCTTAGACAAACAGGTCGTCGGGGAGCTGTTTTTT. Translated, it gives CASSLDKQVVGELFF.

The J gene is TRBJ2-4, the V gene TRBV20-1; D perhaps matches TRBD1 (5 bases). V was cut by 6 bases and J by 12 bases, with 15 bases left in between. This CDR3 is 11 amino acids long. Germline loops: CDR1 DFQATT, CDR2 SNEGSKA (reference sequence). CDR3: CSAADRATQYF. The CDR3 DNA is TGCAGTGCCGCCGACAGAGCCACTCAGTACTTC.

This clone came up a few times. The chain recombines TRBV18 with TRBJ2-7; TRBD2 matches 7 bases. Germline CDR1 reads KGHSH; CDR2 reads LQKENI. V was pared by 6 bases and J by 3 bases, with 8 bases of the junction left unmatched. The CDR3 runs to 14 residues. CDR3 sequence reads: CASSGASGYYEQYF. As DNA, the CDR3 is TGTGCCAGCTCCGGGGCTAGCGGATACTACGAGCAGTACTTC.

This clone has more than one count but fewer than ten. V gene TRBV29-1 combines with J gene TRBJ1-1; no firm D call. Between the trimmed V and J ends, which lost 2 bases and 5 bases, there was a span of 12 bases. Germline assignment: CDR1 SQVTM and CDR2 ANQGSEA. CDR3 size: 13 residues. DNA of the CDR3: TGCAGCGTTGAAACCGGAGCCTCAACTGAAGCTTTCTTT. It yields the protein CSVETGASTEAFF.

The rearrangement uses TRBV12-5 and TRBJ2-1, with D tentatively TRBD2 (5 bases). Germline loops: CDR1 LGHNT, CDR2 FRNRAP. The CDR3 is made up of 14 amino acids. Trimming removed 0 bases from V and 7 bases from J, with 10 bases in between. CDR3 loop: CASGLVPRENEQFF. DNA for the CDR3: TGTGCTAGTGGTTTGGTACCTAGGGAGAATGAGCAGTTCTTC. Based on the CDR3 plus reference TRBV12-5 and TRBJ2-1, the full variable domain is DARVTQTPRHKVTEMGQEVTMRCQPILGHNTVFWYRQTMMQGLELLAYFRNRAPLDDSGMPKDRFSAEMPDATLATLKIQPSEPRDSAVYFCASGLVPRENEQFFGPGTRLTVL.

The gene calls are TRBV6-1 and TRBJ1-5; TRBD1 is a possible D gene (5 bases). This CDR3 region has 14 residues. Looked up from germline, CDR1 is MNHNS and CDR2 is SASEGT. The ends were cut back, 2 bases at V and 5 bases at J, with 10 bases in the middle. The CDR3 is CASSEFGGDQPQHF. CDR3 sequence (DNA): TGTGCCAGCAGTGAATTTGGGGGAGATCAGCCCCAGCATTTT.

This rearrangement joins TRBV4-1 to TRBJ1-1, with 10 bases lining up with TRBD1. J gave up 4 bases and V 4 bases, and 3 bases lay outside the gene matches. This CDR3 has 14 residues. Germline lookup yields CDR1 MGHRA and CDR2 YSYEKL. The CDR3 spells CASSPGQGFTEAFF. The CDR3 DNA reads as TGCGCCAGCAGCCCGGGACAGGGGTTCACTGAAGCTTTCTTT.

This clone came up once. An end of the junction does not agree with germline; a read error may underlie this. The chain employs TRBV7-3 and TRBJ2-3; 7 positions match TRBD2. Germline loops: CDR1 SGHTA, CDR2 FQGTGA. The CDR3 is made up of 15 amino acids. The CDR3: CASRLSGVSTDTQYF. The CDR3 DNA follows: TGTGCCAGCAGGTTAAGCGGGGTGAGCACAGATACGCAGTATTTT.

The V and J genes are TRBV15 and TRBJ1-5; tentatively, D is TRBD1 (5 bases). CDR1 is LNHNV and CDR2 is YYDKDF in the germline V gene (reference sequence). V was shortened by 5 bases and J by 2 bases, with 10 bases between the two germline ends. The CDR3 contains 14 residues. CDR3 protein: CATSLRGGNQPQHF. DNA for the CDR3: TGTGCCACCAGCCTCCGGGGGGGCAATCAGCCCCAGCATTTT.

The CDR3 loop is CSVGGRGGNEKLFF. DNA for the CDR3: TGCAGCGTTGGAGGGAGGGGGGGGAATGAAAAACTGTTTTTT. This sequence joins TRBV29-1 and TRBJ1-4; perhaps TRBD1 as D (6 bases). V lost 4 bases and J 5 bases, leaving 14 bases between the germline ends. The CDR3 runs 14 residues. Germline assignment: CDR1 SQVTM and CDR2 ANQGSEA.

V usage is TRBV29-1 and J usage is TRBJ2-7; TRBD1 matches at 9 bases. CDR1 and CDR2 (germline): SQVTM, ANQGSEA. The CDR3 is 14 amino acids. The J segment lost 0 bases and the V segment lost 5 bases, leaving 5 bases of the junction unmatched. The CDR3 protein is CSVSTGGSSYEQYF. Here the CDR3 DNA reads TGCAGCGTTTCGACAGGGGGGAGCTCCTACGAGCAGTACTTC.

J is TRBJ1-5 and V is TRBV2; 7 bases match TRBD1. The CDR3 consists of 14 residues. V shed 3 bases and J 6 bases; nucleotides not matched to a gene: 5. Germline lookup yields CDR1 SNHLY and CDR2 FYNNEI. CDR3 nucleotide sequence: TGTGCCAGCAGTGATATGGCAGGGGGTCAGCCCCAGCATTTT. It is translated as CASSDMAGGQPQHF.

CDR3 nucleotide sequence: TGTGCCAGCAGCTTGAACACCTATGGCTACACCTTC. Translation: CASSLNTYGYTF. The chain combines TRBV5-6 with TRBJ1-2; D unclear. The germline CDR1 and CDR2 sequences are SGHDT and YYEEEE. The CDR3 loop spans 12 amino acids. Between the trimmed V and J ends, which lost 1 base and 4 bases, there was a span of 5 bases.

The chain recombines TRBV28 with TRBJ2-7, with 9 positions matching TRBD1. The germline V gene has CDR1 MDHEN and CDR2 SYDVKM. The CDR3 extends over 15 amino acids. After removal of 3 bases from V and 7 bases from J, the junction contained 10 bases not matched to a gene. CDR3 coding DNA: TGTGCCAGCAGTTTGCCCGGGACAGGGTTAAGAGAGCAGTACTTC. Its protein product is CASSLPGTGLREQYF.

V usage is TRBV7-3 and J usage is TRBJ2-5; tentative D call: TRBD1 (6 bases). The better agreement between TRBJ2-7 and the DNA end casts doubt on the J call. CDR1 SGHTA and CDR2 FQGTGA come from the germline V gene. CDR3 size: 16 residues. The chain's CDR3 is CASSFSAGDNSYEQYF. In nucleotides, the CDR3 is TGTGCCAGCAGCTTCTCTGCAGGGGATAACTCCTACGAGCAGTACTTC.

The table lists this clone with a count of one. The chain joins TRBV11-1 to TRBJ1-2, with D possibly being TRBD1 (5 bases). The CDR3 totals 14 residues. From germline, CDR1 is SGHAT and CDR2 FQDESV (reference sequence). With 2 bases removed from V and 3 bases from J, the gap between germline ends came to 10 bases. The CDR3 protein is CASSLTDTDYGYTF. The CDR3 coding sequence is TGTGCCAGCAGCTTAACGGACACTGACTATGGCTACACCTTC. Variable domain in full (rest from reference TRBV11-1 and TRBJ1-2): EAEVAQSPRYKITEKSQAVAFWCDPISGHATLYWYRQILGQGPELLVQFQDESVVDDSQLPKDRFSAERLKGVDSTLKIQPAELGDSAMYLCASSLTDTDYGYTFGSGTRLTVV.

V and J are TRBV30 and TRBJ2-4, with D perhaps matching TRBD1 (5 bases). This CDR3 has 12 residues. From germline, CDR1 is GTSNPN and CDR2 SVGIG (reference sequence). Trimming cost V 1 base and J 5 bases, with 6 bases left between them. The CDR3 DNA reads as TGTGCCTGGAGTGAGACAGAAAACATTCAGTACTTC. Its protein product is CAWSETENIQYF.

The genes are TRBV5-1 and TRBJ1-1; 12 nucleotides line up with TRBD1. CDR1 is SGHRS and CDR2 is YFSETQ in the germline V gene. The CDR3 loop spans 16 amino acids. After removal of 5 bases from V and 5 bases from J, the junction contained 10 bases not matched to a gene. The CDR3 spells CASRFPGQGAGTEAFF. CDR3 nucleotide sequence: TGCGCCAGCAGGTTTCCGGGACAGGGGGCGGGTACTGAAGCTTTCTTT.

The DNA of the CDR3 is TGTGCCAGTAGTATAGGGACAGGGGAGCAGTACTTC. Its translation: CASSIGTGEQYF. The chain joins TRBV19 to TRBJ2-7; TRBD1 matches at 8 bases. The CDR3 extends over 12 amino acids. V was pared by 1 base and J by 7 bases, with 0 bases of the junction left unmatched. Germline CDR1 is LNHDA and CDR2 is SQIVND (reference sequence).